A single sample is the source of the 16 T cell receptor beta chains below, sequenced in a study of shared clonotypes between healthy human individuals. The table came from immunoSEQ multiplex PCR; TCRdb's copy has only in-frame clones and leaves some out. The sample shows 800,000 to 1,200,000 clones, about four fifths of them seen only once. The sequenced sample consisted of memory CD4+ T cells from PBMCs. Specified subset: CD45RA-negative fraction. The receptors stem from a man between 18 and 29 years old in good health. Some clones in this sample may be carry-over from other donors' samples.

The CDR3 DNA follows: TGTGCCAGCAGGGGAGGACTAGCGCAATCATGGACCCAGTACTTC. It codes for CASRGGLAQSWTQYF. The chain joins TRBV27 to TRBJ2-5; 9 bases align to TRBD2. The CDR3 is 15 residues long. Losses at the gene ends were 6 bases for V and 7 bases for J; bases not matched to a gene: 12. Germline V gene lookup returns CDR1 MNHEY and CDR2 SMNVEV (reference sequence).

The CDR3 nucleotides are TGCGCCAGCAGCTTGTCCGCGGGAGATGGCTACGAGCAGTACTTC. Translated, it gives CASSLSAGDGYEQYF. This rearrangement joins TRBV5-1 to TRBJ2-7; 7 positions agree with TRBD2. The trim removed 1 base at V and 3 bases at J, leaving 7 bases unmatched. This CDR3 is 15 amino acids long. Germline V gives CDR1 SGHRS, CDR2 YFSETQ.

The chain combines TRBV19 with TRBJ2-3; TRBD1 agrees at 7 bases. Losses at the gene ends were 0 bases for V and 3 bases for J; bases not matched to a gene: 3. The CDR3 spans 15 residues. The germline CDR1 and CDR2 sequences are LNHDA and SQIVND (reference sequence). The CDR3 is CASSIEGQRTDTQYF. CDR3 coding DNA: TGTGCCAGTAGTATAGAGGGACAGAGGACAGATACGCAGTATTTT.

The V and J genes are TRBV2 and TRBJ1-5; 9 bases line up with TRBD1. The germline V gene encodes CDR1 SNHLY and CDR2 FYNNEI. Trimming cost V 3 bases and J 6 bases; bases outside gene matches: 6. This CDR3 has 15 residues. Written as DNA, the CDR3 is TGTGCCAGCAGTGAGACAGGGGGGAACTTTCAGCCCCAGCATTTT. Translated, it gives CASSETGGNFQPQHF.

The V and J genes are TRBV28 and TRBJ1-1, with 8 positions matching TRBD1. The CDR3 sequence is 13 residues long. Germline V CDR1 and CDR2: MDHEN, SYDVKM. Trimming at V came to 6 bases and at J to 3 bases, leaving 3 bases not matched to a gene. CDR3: CASSQGAYTEAFF. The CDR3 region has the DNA TGTGCCAGCAGCCAGGGGGCGTACACTGAAGCTTTCTTT.

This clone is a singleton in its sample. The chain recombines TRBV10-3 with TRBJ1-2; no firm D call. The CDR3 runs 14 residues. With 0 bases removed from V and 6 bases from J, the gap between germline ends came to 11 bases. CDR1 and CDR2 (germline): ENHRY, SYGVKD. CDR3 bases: TGTGCCATCAGTGAGTCGGGGTATTCAAATGGCTACACCTTC. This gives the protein CAISESGYSNGYTF.

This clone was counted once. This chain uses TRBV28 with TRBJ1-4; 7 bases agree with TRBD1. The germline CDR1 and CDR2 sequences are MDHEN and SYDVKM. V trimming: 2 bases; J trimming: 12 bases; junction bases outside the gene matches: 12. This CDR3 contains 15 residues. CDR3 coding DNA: TGTGCCAGCAGTTTACTTGGGACAGCAGGATTTGAACTGTTTTTT. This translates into CASSLLGTAGFELFF.

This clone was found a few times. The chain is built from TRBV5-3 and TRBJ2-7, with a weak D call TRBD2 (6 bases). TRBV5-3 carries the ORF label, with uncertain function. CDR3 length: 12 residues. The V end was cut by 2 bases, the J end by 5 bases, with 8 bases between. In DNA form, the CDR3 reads TGTGCCAGAAGCTTACGGGAGAACGAGCAGTACTTC. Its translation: CARSLRENEQYF.

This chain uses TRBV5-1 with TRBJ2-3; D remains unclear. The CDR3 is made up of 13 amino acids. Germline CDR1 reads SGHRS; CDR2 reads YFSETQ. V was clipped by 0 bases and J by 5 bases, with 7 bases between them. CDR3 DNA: TGCGCCAGCAGCTTGGGGAGTCAAGATACGCAGTATTTT. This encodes CASSLGSQDTQYF.

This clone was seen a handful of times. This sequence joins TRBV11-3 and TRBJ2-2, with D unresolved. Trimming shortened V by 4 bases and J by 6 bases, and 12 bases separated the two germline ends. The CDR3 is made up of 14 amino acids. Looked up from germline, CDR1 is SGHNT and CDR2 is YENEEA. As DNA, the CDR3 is TGTGCCAGCAGCTGGGATACTCGTTCCGGGGAGCTGTTTTTT. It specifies CASSWDTRSGELFF.

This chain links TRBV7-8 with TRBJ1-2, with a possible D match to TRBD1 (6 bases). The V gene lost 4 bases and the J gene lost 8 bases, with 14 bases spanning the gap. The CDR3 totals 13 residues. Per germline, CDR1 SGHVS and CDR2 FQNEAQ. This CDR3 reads CASSSTGSYGYTF. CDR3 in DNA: TGTGCCAGCAGCTCAACAGGGAGTTACGGCTACACCTTC. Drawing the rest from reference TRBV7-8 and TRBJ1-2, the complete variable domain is GAGVSQSPRYKVAKRGQDVALRCDPISGHVSLFWYQQALGQGPEFLTYFQNEAQLDKSGLPSDRFFAERPEGSVSTLKIQRTQQEDSAVYLCASSSTGSYGYTFGSGTRLTVV.

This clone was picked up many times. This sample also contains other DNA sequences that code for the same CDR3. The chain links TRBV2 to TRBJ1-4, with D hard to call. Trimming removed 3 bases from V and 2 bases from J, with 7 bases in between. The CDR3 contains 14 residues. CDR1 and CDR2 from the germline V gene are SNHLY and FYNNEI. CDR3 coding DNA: TGTGCCAGCAGTGATCGGCAGACTAATGAAAAACTGTTTTTT. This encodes CASSDRQTNEKLFF.

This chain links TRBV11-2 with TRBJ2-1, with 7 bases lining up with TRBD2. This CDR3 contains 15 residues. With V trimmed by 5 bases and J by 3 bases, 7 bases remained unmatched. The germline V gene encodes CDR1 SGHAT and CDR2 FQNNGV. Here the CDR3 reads CASSAKAGIYNEQFF. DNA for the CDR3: TGTGCCAGCAGCGCCAAAGCGGGAATCTACAATGAGCAGTTCTTC. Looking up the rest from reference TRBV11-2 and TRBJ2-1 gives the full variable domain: EAGVAQSPRYKIIEKRQSVAFWCNPISGHATLYWYQQILGQGPKLLIQFQNNGVVDDSQLPKDRFSAERLKGVDSTLKIQPAKLEDSAVYLCASSAKAGIYNEQFFGPGTRLTVL.

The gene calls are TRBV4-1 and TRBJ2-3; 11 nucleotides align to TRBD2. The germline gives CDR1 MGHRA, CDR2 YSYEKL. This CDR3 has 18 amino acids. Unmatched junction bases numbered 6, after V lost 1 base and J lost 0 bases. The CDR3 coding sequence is TGCGCCAGCAGCCAAGCCCCACTAGCGGGAGCTAGCACAGATACGCAGTATTTT. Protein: CASSQAPLAGASTDTQYF.

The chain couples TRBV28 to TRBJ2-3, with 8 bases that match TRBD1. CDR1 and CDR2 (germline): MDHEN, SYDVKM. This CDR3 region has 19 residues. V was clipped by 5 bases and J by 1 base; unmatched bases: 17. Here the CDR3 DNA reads TGTGCCAGCAGTATTCGCCTGGGACAGGTCTACCAAGGCACAGATACGCAGTATTTT. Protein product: CASSIRLGQVYQGTDTQYF.

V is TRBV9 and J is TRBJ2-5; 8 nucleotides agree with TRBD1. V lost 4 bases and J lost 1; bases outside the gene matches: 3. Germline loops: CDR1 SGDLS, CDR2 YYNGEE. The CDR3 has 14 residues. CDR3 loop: CASSTGQVQETQYF. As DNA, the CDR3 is TGTGCCAGCAGCACGGGACAGGTCCAAGAGACCCAGTACTTC.